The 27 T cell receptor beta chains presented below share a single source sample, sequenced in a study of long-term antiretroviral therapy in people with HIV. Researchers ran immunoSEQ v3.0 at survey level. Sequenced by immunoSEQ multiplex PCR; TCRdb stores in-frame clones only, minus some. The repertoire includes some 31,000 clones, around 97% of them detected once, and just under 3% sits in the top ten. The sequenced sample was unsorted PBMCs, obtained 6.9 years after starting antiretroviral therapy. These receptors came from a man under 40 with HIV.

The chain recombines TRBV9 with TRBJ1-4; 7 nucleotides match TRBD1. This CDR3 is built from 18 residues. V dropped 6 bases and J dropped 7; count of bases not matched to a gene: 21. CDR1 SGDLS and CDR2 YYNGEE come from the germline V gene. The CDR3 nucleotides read TGTGCCAGCACCAAGATACCAGGGGGAGGGCACAATTGTGAAAAACTGTTTTTT. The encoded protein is CASTKIPGGGHNCEKLFF.

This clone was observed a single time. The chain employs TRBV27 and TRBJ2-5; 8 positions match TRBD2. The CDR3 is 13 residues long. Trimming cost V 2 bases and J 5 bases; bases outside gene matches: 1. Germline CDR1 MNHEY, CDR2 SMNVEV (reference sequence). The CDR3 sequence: CASSLLAGETQYF. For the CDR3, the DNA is TGTGCCAGCAGTTTACTAGCGGGCGAGACCCAGTACTTC.

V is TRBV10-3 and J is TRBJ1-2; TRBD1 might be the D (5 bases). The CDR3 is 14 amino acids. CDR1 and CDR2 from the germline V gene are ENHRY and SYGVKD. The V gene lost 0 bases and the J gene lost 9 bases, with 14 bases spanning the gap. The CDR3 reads CAISESTRGSSYTF. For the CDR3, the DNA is TGTGCCATCAGTGAGTCGACTCGGGGGAGTAGCTACACCTTC.

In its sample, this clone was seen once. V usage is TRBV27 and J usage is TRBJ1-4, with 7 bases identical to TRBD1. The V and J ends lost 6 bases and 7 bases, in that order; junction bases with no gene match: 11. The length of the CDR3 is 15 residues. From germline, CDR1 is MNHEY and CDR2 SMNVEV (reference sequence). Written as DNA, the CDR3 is TGTGCCAGCAGCCAGAGACAGGGAGGGATTGAAAAACTGTTTTTT. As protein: CASSQRQGGIEKLFF.

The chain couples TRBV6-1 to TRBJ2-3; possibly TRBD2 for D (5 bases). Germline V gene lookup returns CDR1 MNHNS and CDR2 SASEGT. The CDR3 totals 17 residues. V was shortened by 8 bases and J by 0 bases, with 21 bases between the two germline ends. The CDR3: CASGGNLEAASTDTQYF. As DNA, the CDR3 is TGTGCCAGCGGTGGTAATTTGGAGGCAGCTAGCACAGATACGCAGTATTTT.

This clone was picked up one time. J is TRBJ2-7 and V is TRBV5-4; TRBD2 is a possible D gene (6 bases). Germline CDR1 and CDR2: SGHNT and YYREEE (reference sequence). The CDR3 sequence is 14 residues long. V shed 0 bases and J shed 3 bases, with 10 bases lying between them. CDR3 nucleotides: TGTGCCAGCAGCTTGGGGGCTAGCGACTACGAGCAGTACTTC. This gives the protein CASSLGASDYEQYF.

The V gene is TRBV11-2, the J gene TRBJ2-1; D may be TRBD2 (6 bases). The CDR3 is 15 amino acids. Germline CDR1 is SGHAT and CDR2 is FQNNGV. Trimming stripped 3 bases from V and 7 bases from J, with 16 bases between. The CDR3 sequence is CASSFPLRGPNEQFF. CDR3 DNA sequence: TGTGCCAGCAGCTTTCCCCTGCGGGGTCCTAATGAGCAGTTCTTC.

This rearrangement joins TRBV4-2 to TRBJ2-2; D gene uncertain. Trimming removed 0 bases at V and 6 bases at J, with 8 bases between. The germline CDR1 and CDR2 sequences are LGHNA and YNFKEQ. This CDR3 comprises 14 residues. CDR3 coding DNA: TGTGCCAGCAGCCAAGACGAGCAGGCCGGGGAGCTGTTTTTT. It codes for CASSQDEQAGELFF.

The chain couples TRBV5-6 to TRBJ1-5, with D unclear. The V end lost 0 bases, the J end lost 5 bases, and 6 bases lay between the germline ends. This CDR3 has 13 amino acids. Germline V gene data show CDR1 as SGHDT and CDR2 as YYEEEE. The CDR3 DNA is TGTGCCAGCAGCTTGGGAGGAGATCAGCCCCAGCATTTT. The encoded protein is CASSLGGDQPQHF.

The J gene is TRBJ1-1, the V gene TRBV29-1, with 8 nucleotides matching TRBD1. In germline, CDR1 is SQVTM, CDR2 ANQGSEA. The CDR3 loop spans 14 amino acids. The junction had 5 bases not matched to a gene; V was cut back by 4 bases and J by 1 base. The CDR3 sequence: CSVGFGTGNTEAFF. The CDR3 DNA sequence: TGCAGCGTTGGTTTTGGGACAGGGAACACTGAAGCTTTCTTT.

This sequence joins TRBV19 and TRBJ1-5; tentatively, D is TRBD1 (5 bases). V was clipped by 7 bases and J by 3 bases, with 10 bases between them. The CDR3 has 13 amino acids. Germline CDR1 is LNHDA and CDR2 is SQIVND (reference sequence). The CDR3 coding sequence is TGTGCCAGTACAGGCAGGGACAATCAGCCCCAGCATTTT. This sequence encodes CASTGRDNQPQHF.

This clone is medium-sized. The CDR3 DNA follows: TGTGCCAGCAGCGTGGGGGGAGTGAACACTGAAGCTTTCTTT. This codes for CASSVGGVNTEAFF. The chain joins TRBV9 to TRBJ1-1; D is perhaps TRBD1 (5 bases). Germline V gene sequence: CDR1 SGDLS, CDR2 YYNGEE. This CDR3 contains 14 residues. V dropped 2 bases and J dropped 0 bases, with 8 bases sitting between them.

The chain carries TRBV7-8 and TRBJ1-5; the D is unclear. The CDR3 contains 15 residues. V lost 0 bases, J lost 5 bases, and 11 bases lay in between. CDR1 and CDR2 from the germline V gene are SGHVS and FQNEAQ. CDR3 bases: TGTGCCAGCAGCTTAGCAGCGTCAGAGTATCAGCCCCAGCATTTT. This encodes CASSLAASEYQPQHF.

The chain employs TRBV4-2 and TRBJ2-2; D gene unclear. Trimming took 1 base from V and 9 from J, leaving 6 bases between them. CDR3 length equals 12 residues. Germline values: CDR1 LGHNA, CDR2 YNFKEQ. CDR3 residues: CASSQGYRELFF. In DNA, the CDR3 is TGTGCCAGCAGCCAAGGGTACCGGGAGCTGTTTTTT.

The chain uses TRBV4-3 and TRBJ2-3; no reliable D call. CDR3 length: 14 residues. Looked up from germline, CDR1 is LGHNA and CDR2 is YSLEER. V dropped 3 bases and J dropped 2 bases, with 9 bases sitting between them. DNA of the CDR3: TGCGCCAGCAGCCAGGACGCTTCCACAGATACGCAGTATTTT. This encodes CASSQDASTDTQYF.

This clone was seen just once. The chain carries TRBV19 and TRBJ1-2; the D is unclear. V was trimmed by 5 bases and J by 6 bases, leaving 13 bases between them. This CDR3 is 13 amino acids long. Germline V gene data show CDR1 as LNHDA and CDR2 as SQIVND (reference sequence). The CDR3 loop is CASSQGIGDGYTF. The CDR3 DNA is TGTGCCAGTAGTCAAGGTATTGGGGATGGCTACACCTTC.

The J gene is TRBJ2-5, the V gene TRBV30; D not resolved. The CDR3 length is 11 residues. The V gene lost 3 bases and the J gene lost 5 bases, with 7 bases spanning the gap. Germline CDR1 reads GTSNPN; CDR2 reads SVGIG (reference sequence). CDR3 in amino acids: CAWRPMETQYF. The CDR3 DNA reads TGTGCCTGGAGACCGATGGAGACCCAGTACTTC.

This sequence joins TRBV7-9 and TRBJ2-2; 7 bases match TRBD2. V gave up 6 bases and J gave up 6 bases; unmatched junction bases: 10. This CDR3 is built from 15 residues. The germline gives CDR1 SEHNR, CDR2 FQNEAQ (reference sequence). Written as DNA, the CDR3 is TGTGCCAGCAGATCGGGGGAGGGCCTAGCCGGGGAGCTGTTTTTT. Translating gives CASRSGEGLAGELFF.

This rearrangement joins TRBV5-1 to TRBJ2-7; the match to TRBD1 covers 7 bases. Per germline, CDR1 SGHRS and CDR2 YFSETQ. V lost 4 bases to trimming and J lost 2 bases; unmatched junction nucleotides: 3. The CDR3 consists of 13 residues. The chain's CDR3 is CASSRDSAYEQYF. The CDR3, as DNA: TGCGCCAGCAGCCGGGACAGCGCCTACGAGCAGTACTTC.

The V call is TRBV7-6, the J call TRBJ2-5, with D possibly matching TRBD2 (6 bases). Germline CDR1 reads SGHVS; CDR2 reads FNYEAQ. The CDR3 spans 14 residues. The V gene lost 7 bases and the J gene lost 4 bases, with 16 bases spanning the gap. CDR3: CASISGRQGETQYF. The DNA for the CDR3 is TGTGCCAGCATCTCGGGGAGGCAAGGAGAGACCCAGTACTTC. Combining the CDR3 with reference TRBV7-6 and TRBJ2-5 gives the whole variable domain GAGVSQSPRYKVTKRGQDVALRCDPISGHVSLYWYRQALGQGPEFLTYFNYEAQQDKSGLPNDRFSAERPEGSISTLTIQRTEQRDSAMYRCASISGRQGETQYFGPGTRLLVL.

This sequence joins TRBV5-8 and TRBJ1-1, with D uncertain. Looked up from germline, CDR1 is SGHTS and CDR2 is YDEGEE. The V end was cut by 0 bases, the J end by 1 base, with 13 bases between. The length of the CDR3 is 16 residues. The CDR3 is CASSLETLRRNTEAFF. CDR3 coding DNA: TGTGCCAGCAGCTTGGAGACACTCCGAAGGAACACTGAAGCTTTCTTT.

The CDR3 DNA follows: TGTGCCAGCAGTGCACGACCCAATGAGCAGTTCTTC. Protein sequence: CASSARPNEQFF. The rearrangement uses TRBV6-1 and TRBJ2-1, with no clear D. CDR1 is MNHNS and CDR2 is SASEGT in the germline V gene. V was cut by 4 bases and J by 6 bases, with 7 bases left in between. The CDR3 is made up of 12 amino acids.

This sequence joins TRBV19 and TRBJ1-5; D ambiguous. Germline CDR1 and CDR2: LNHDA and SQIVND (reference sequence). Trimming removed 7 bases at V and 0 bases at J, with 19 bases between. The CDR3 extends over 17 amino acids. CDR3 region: CASTRLGLGNSNQPQHF. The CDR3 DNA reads TGTGCCAGTACCCGACTAGGTCTGGGCAATAGCAATCAGCCCCAGCATTTT.

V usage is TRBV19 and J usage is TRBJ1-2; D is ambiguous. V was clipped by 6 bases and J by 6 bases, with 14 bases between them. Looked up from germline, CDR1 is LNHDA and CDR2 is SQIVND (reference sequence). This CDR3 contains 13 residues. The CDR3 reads CASRRRQADGYTF. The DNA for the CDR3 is TGTGCCAGTAGGAGAAGGCAGGCGGATGGCTACACCTTC.

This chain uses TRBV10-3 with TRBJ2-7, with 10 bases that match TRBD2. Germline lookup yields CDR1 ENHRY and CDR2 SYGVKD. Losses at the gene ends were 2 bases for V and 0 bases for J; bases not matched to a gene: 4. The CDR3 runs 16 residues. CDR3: CAISEPLAGDSYEQYF. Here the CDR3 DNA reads TGTGCCATCAGTGAGCCCCTAGCGGGGGACTCCTACGAGCAGTACTTC.

CDR3 residues: CASSPQQGSNEKLFF. The CDR3 DNA reads as TGTGCCAGCTCACCACAACAGGGGTCTAATGAAAAACTGTTTTTT. The chain couples TRBV18 to TRBJ1-4; 7 nucleotides match TRBD1. In germline, CDR1 is KGHSH, CDR2 LQKENI. This CDR3 has 15 amino acids. J was trimmed by 3 bases and V by 1 base; bases with no gene match: 2.

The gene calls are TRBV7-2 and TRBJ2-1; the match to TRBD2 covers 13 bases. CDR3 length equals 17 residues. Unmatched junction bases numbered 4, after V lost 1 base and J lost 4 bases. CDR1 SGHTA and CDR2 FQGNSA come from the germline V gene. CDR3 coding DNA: TGTGCCAGCAGCTTAGTGGGGACTAGCGGGAAATACAATGAGCAGTTCTTC. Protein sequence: CASSLVGTSGKYNEQFF. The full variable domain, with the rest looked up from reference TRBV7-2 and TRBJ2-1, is GAGVSQSPSNKVTEKGKDVELRCDPISGHTALYWYRQSLGQGLEFLIYFQGNSAPDKSGLPSDRFSAERTGGSVSTLTIQRTQQEDSAVYLCASSLVGTSGKYNEQFFGPGTRLTVL.